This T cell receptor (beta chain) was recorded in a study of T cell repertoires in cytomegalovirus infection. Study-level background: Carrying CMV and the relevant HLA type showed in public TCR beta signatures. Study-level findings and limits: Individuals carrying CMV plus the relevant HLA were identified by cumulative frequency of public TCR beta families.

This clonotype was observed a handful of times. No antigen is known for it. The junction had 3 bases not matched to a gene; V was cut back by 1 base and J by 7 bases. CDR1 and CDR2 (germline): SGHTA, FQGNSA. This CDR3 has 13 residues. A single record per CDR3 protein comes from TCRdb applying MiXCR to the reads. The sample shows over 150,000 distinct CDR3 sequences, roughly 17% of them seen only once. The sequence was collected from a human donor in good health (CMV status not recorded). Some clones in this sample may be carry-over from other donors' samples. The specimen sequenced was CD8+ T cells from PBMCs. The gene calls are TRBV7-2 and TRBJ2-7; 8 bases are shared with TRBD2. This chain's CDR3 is CASSLVSGGEQYF. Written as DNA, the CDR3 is TGTGCCAGCAGCTTAGTGTCGGGGGGGGAGCAGTACTTC. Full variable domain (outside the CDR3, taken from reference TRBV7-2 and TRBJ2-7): GAGVSQSPSNKVTEKGKDVELRCDPISGHTALYWYRQSLGQGLEFLIYFQGNSAPDKSGLPSDRFSAERTGGSVSTLTIQRTQQEDSAVYLCASSLVSGGEQYFGPGTRLTVT.